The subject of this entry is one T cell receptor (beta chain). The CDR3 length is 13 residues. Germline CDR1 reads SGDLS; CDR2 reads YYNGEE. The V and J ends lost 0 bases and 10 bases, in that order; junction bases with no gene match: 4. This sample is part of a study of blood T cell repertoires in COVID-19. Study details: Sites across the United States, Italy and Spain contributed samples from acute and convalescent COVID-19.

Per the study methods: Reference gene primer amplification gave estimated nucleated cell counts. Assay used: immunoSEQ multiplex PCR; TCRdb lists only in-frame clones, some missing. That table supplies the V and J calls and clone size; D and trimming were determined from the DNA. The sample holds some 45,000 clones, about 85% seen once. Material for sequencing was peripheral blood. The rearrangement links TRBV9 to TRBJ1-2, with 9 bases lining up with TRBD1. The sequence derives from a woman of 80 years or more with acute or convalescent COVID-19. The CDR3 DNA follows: TGTGCCAGCAGCGTAGACAGGGGGCCCGACTACACCTTC. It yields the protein CASSVDRGPDYTF.